Below are 28 T cell receptor beta chains sequenced from a single sample in a study of T-cell memory formation after mild COVID-19. TCRdb analysed the 5' RACE reads with MiXCR anew, one entry per CDR3 protein. The profile shows 450,000 to 650,000 distinct CDR3 sequences, about 20% of them singletons. Sample: PBMCs or a T cell subset sorted from them (not recorded which). These receptors all come from an adult woman who had mild COVID-19 (a few samples of this study predate the infection). Cell type and time point are not known.

The chain uses TRBV5-6 and TRBJ2-2; 14 positions agree with TRBD2. The germline CDR1 and CDR2 sequences are SGHDT and YYEEEE. V shed 3 bases, J shed 5 bases, and the junction held 0 bases outside the gene matches. The CDR3 has 15 amino acids. The CDR3 coding sequence is TGTGCCAGCAGCTGGACTAGCGGGAGGACCGGGGAGCTGTTTTTT. Translation: CASSWTSGRTGELFF.

The rearrangement uses TRBV5-1 and TRBJ2-7; 8 bases fit TRBD1. The CDR3 is made up of 19 amino acids. Trimming cost V 4 bases and J 1 base; bases outside gene matches: 19. Germline V gives CDR1 SGHRS, CDR2 YFSETQ. The CDR3 region is CASSLRQGSASTLSYEQYF. The CDR3 nucleotides are TGCGCCAGCAGCCTGCGACAGGGGAGCGCCAGTACATTGTCCTACGAGCAGTACTTC.

For the CDR3, the DNA is TGTGCCAGCAGCCAGAGGACCCGTACCACCTACGAGCAGTACTTC. This sequence encodes CASSQRTRTTYEQYF. This chain uses TRBV14 with TRBJ2-7; D unresolved. Trimming left V 3 bases short and J 2 bases short, with 14 bases between. The CDR3 is made up of 15 amino acids. From germline, CDR1 is SGHDN and CDR2 FVKESK.

This clonotype was counted a few times. DNA for the CDR3: TGTGCCAGCAGTCTCCGCCTCCGGGTCGGCTACGAGCAGTACTTC. Residues: CASSLRLRVGYEQYF. The chain carries TRBV27 and TRBJ2-7; D gene uncertain. CDR1 is MNHEY, CDR2 SMNVEV, per germline (reference sequence). The V gene lost 5 bases and the J gene lost 3 bases, with 17 bases spanning the gap. The CDR3 is 15 amino acids.

The sample holds a few counts of this clonotype. The gene calls are TRBV5-1 and TRBJ2-3, with a possible D match to TRBD1 (6 bases). This CDR3 spans 16 amino acids. Trimming took 6 bases from V and 5 from J, leaving 22 bases between them. The germline V gene has CDR1 SGHRS and CDR2 YFSETQ. The DNA for the CDR3 is TGCGCCAGCATTCCTAGAGCAGGGGAATTTGGAGATACGCAGTATTTT. Translation gives CASIPRAGEFGDTQYF. Full variable domain (outside the CDR3, taken from reference TRBV5-1 and TRBJ2-3): KAGVTQTPRYLIKTRGQQVTLSCSPISGHRSVSWYQQTPGQGLQFLFEYFSETQRNKGNFPGRFSGRQFSNSRSEMNVSTLELGDSALYLCASIPRAGEFGDTQYFGPGTRLTVL.

This clonotype has only a few counts. The chain combines TRBV20-1 with TRBJ2-1; TRBD2 matches at 7 bases. The germline gives CDR1 DFQATT, CDR2 SNEGSKA (reference sequence). V trimming: 6 bases; J trimming: 5 bases; junction bases outside the gene matches: 10. The CDR3 has 14 amino acids. CDR3 sequence reads: CSAARLALHNEQFF. As DNA, the CDR3 is TGCAGTGCCGCCCGACTAGCCCTCCACAATGAGCAGTTCTTC.

This rearrangement joins TRBV9 to TRBJ2-1; D could derive from TRBD1 or TRBD2 (5 bases each). V gave up 3 bases and J gave up 0 bases, with 13 bases separating them. From germline, CDR1 is SGDLS and CDR2 YYNGEE. This CDR3 contains 16 residues. The CDR3 sequence: CASSARGLSSYNEQFF. In DNA form, the CDR3 reads TGTGCCAGCAGCGCCCGGGGCCTGAGCTCCTACAATGAGCAGTTCTTC.

The rearrangement joins TRBV7-6 to TRBJ2-2, with D tentatively TRBD2 (5 bases). The length of the CDR3 is 16 residues. V lost 5 bases and J 4 bases, leaving 17 bases between the germline ends. The germline V gene encodes CDR1 SGHVS and CDR2 FNYEAQ. This chain's CDR3 is CASSPNAGTGTGELFF. The CDR3 DNA sequence: TGTGCCAGCAGCCCCAACGCGGGTACGGGCACCGGGGAGCTGTTTTTT.

This clonotype was found a few times. The chain combines TRBV11-2 with TRBJ2-5; 13 positions match TRBD2. This CDR3 contains 16 residues. After removal of 4 bases from V and 4 bases from J, the junction contained 6 bases not matched to a gene. The germline V gene has CDR1 SGHAT and CDR2 FQNNGV. CDR3 sequence (DNA): TGTGCCAGCAGCTGGGGACTAGCGGGGTCTGGAGAGACCCAGTACTTC. Its translation: CASSWGLAGSGETQYF.

The CDR3: CASSQGTWDLYNEQFF. Here the CDR3 DNA reads TGTGCCAGCAGCCAAGGGACATGGGACCTTTACAATGAGCAGTTCTTC. The gene calls are TRBV14 and TRBJ2-1; D tentatively fits TRBD1 or TRBD2 (5 bases each). V was clipped by 1 base and J by 4 bases, with 14 bases between them. This CDR3 is 16 amino acids long. CDR1 and CDR2 from the germline V gene are SGHDN and FVKESK.

In its sample, this clonotype was seen a few times. This chain uses TRBV18 with TRBJ2-1, with D unclear. CDR3 length equals 13 residues. CDR1 and CDR2 (germline): KGHSH, LQKENI. V was pared by 4 bases and J by 9 bases, with 13 bases between. CDR3 in amino acids: CASSLSVVVEQFF. CDR3 DNA: TGTGCCAGCTCACTTTCCGTAGTGGTTGAGCAGTTCTTC.

V usage is TRBV5-1 and J usage is TRBJ2-3; tentatively, D is TRBD1 (5 bases). With 0 bases removed from V and 2 bases from J, the gap between germline ends came to 10 bases. CDR1 is SGHRS, CDR2 YFSETQ, per germline. The CDR3 covers 15 residues. The CDR3 spells CASSLADRDTDTQYF. The DNA for the CDR3 is TGCGCCAGCAGCTTGGCCGACAGAGACACAGATACGCAGTATTTT.

This rearrangement joins TRBV6-5 to TRBJ2-2; 8 positions match TRBD2. Germline CDR1 is MNHEY and CDR2 is SVGAGI. The V segment lost 3 bases and the J segment 4 bases; nucleotides outside the gene matches: 4. The CDR3 is 15 residues long. The CDR3 region is CASSYERGSTGELFF. CDR3 sequence (DNA): TGTGCCAGCAGTTATGAGCGGGGGTCCACCGGGGAGCTGTTTTTT.

This clonotype has only a few counts. The chain uses TRBV6-2 or TRBV6-3 and TRBJ2-5; 8 positions match TRBD2. The length of the CDR3 is 15 residues. V trimming: 4 bases; J trimming: 3 bases; junction bases outside the gene matches: 7. Germline V CDR1 and CDR2: MNHEY, SVGEGT. The chain's CDR3 is CASSLTAGVEETQYF. In nucleotides, the CDR3 is TGTGCCAGCAGTTTGACAGCGGGAGTGGAAGAGACCCAGTACTTC.

This chain uses TRBV7-7 with TRBJ1-2; D may be TRBD1 (5 bases). Germline V gene data show CDR1 as SSHAT and CDR2 as FNYEAQ (reference sequence). The CDR3 covers 12 residues. Trimming cost V 5 bases and J 8 bases, with 12 bases left between them. The CDR3 region is CASSRGNGGYTF. The DNA of the CDR3 is TGTGCCAGCAGCCGGGGCAACGGGGGCTACACCTTC.

This clonotype was counted at least ten times. The J gene is TRBJ1-4, the V gene TRBV6-5; no clear D. V lost 0 bases and J lost 7, with 9 bases in between. Germline V gene lookup returns CDR1 MNHEY and CDR2 SVGAGI. The CDR3 runs to 14 residues. The CDR3 DNA reads as TGTGCCAGCAGTTACTCGGGGAGATCTGAAAAACTGTTTTTT. Protein sequence: CASSYSGRSEKLFF.

This clonotype was seen a few times. This chain connects TRBV3-1 to TRBJ2-1; 7 nucleotides line up with TRBD2. There are 15 residues in the CDR3. Unmatched junction bases numbered 4, after V lost 4 bases and J lost 1 base. The germline V gene has CDR1 LGHDT and CDR2 YNNKEL (reference sequence). CDR3 bases: TGTGCCAGCAGCCCCGGGACTAAGTCCTACAATGAGCAGTTCTTC. Its translation is CASSPGTKSYNEQFF.

This clonotype was found a few times. This chain connects TRBV28 to TRBJ2-7; no definite D call. V gave up 2 bases and J gave up 4 bases, with 12 bases separating them. CDR1 MDHEN and CDR2 SYDVKM come from the germline V gene. This CDR3 has 14 residues. The CDR3 coding sequence is TGTGCCAGCAGTTTAGGGCAGAGTCTGTACGAGCAGTACTTC. Encoded protein: CASSLGQSLYEQYF. Full variable domain (rest looked up from reference TRBV28 and TRBJ2-7): DVKVTQSSRYLVKRTGEKVFLECVQDMDHENMFWYRQDPGLGLRLIYFSYDVKMKEKGDIPEGYSVSREKKERFSLILESASTNQTSMYLCASSLGQSLYEQYFGPGTRLTVT.

The V and J genes are TRBV25-1 and TRBJ2-7, with D possibly TRBD1 on 6 matching bases. This CDR3 region has 16 residues. The germline V gene has CDR1 MGHDK and CDR2 SYGVNS. The ends were cut back, 4 bases at V and 2 bases at J, with 18 bases in the middle. In DNA form, the CDR3 reads TGTGCCAGCAGTGGAGGAACAGGGTCTCGGACCTACGAGCAGTACTTC. As protein: CASSGGTGSRTYEQYF.

This chain connects TRBV20-1 to TRBJ1-2, with 7 bases fitting TRBD1. V shed 3 bases and J 5 bases; nucleotides not matched to a gene: 6. Germline V gene lookup returns CDR1 DFQATT and CDR2 SNEGSKA (reference sequence). The CDR3 has 13 residues. CDR3 sequence (DNA): TGCAGTGCTAGGAGACAGGGAGGATATGGCTACACCTTC. This sequence encodes CSARRQGGYGYTF.

This clonotype was counted between two and nine times. The V call is TRBV5-4, the J call TRBJ2-7, with 11 bases identical to TRBD1. The V and J ends lost 4 bases and 11 bases, in that order; junction bases with no gene match: 8. CDR1 SGHNT and CDR2 YYREEE come from the germline V gene (reference sequence). CDR3 size: 13 residues. The DNA for the CDR3 is TGTGCCAGCAGCCAAGATCCGGGACAGGGGGAGTACTTC. Translation: CASSQDPGQGEYF.

This clonotype was picked up many times. Written as DNA, the CDR3 is TGTGCCAGCAGCCGAGGACGGAAAGACCAAGAGACCCAGTACTTC. It yields the protein CASSRGRKDQETQYF. The chain uses TRBV12-3 or TRBV12-4 and TRBJ2-5; D gene unclear. The V end lost 6 bases, the J end lost 0 bases, and 14 bases lay between the germline ends. The CDR3 spans 15 residues.

This clonotype occurred a few times. The chain joins TRBV14 to TRBJ2-7; perhaps TRBD1 as D (6 bases). CDR3 size: 16 residues. Trimming shortened V by 0 bases and J by 4 bases, and 16 bases separated the two germline ends. Germline V gene data show CDR1 as SGHDN and CDR2 as FVKESK. The CDR3, as DNA: TGTGCCAGCAGCCAAGATCTTATGACAGGTTCTTACGAGCAGTACTTC. Translation: CASSQDLMTGSYEQYF. Variable domain in full (rest from reference TRBV14 and TRBJ2-7): EAGVTQFPSHSVIEKGQTVTLRCDPISGHDNLYWYRRVMGKEIKFLLHFVKESKQDESGMPNNRFLAERTGGTYSTLKVQPAELEDSGVYFCASSQDLMTGSYEQYFGPGTRLTVT.

This clonotype was picked up a small number of times. V is TRBV7-8 and J is TRBJ2-7; TRBD1 or TRBD2 may be the D gene (6 bases each). CDR1 and CDR2 from the germline V gene are SGHVS and FQNEAQ. V was trimmed by 1 base and J by 6 bases, leaving 13 bases between them. This CDR3 has 14 amino acids. The CDR3, as DNA: TGTGCCAGCAGCTTAGTAGAGGGGGGAGGCGAGCAGTACTTC. Residues: CASSLVEGGGEQYF.

The chain joins TRBV7-2 to TRBJ1-1, with TRBD1 matching over 9 bases. Germline CDR1 reads SGHTA; CDR2 reads FQGNSA. Trimming removed 4 bases from V and 0 bases from J; junction bases left unmatched: 0. The length of the CDR3 is 14 residues. In DNA form, the CDR3 reads TGTGCCAGCAGCTGGACAGGGGTGAACACTGAAGCTTTCTTT. Its translation: CASSWTGVNTEAFF.

The chain has TRBV12-3 or TRBV12-4 and TRBJ2-7; D call uncertain. Trimming took 3 bases from V and 7 from J, leaving 7 bases between them. The CDR3 is 11 residues long. The CDR3 DNA reads TGTGCCAGCAGTTTTACGAGGGAGCAGTACTTC. Its translation: CASSFTREQYF.

This clonotype was seen more than once but under ten times. J is TRBJ2-5 and V is TRBV5-1; tentative D call: TRBD2 (6 bases). The CDR3 is 16 amino acids. V gave up 4 bases and J gave up 5 bases, with 21 bases separating them. Per germline, CDR1 SGHRS and CDR2 YFSETQ. CDR3 coding DNA: TGCGCCAGCAGCCTTAAACGTCAGGGAGGAGCGGAGACCCAGTACTTC. This translates into CASSLKRQGGAETQYF. Drawing the rest from reference TRBV5-1 and TRBJ2-5, the complete variable domain is KAGVTQTPRYLIKTRGQQVTLSCSPISGHRSVSWYQQTPGQGLQFLFEYFSETQRNKGNFPGRFSGRQFSNSRSEMNVSTLELGDSALYLCASSLKRQGGAETQYFGPGTRLLVL.

The V call is TRBV9, the J call TRBJ2-5; unclear D gene. V was pared by 0 bases and J by 4 bases, with 4 bases between. Germline-derived CDR1 and CDR2 are SGDLS and YYNGEE. The CDR3 loop spans 12 amino acids. In DNA form, the CDR3 reads TGTGCCAGCAGCGTAGACGGAGAGACCCAGTACTTC. It yields the protein CASSVDGETQYF.